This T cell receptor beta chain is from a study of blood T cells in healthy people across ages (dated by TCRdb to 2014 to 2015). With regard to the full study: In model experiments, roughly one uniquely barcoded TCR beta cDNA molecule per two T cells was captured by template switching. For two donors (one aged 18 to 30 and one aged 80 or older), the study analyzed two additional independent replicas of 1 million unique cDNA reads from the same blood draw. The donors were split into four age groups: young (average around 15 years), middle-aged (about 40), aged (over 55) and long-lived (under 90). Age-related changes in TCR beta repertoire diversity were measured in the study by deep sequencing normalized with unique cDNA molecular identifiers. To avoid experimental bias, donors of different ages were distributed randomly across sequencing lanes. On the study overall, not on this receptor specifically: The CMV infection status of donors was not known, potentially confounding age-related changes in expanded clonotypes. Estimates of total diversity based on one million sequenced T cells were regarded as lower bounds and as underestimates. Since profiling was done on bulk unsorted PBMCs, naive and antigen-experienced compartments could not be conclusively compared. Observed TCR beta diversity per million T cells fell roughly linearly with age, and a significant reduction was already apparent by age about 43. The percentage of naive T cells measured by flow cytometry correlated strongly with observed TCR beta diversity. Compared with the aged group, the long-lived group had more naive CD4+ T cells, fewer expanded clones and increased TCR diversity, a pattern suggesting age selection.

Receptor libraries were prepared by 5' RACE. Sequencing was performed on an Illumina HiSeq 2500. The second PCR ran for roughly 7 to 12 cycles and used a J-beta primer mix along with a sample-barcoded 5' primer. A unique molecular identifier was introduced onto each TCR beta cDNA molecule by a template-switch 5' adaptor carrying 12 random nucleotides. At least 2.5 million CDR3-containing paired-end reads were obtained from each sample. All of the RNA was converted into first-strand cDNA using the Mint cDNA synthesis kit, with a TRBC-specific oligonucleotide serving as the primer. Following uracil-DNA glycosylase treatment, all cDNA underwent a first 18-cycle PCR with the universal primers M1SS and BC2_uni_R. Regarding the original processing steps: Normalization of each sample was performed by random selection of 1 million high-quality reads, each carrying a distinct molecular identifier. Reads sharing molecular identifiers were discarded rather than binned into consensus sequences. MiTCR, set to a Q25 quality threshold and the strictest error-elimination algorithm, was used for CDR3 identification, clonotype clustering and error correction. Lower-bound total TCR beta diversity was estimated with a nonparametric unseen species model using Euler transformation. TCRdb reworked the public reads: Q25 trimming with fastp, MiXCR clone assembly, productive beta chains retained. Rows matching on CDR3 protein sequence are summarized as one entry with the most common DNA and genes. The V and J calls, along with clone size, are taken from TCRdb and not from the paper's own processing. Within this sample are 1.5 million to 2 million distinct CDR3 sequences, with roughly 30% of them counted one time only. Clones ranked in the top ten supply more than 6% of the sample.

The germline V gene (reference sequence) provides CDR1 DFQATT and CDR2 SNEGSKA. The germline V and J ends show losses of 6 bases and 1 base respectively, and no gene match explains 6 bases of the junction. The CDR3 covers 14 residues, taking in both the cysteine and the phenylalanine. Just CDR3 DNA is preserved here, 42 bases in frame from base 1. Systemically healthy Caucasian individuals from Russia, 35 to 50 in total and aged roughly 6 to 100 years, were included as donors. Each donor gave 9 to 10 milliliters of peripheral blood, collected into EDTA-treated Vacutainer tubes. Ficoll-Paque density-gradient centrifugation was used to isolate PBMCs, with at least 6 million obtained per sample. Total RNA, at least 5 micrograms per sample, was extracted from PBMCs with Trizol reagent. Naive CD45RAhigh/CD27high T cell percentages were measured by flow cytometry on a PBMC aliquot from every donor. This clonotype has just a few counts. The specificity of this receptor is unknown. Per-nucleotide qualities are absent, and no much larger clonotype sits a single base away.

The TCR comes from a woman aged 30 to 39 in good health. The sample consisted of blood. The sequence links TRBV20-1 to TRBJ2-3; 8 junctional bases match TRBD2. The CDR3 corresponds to CSAYGGGRTDTQYF. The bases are TGCAGTGCATACGGGGGGGGGCGCACAGATACGCAGTATTTT.